The 25 T cell receptor beta chains reported below all come from one sample, sequenced in a study of blood T cell repertoires in COVID-19. Sequencing was performed with immunoSEQ multiplex PCR; in TCRdb, only in-frame clones are kept and a portion is missing. The sample contains 120,000 to 150,000 clones, about 86% of which appear only once. The sequencing sample was made of peripheral blood. The receptors were sampled from a woman in her forties or fifties with active or convalescent COVID-19.

This chain connects TRBV19 to TRBJ1-2; perhaps TRBD1 as D (5 bases). Germline CDR1 reads LNHDA; CDR2 reads SQIVND (reference sequence). This CDR3 region has 13 residues. V lost 3 bases and J 8 bases, leaving 13 bases between the germline ends. Here the CDR3 DNA reads TGTGCCAGTAGTATGCTGGGGGGATTCGGCTACACCTTC. Translating gives CASSMLGGFGYTF.

The rearrangement uses TRBV28 and TRBJ1-1; 9 positions agree with TRBD1. This CDR3 has 14 amino acids. Germline assignment: CDR1 MDHEN and CDR2 SYDVKM. V trimming: 5 bases; J trimming: 5 bases; junction bases outside the gene matches: 6. DNA of the CDR3: TGTGCCAGCAGTCCAGGGACAGGGAGTACTGAAGCTTTCTTT. Amino acids: CASSPGTGSTEAFF.

This clone was seen just once. The gene calls are TRBV2 and TRBJ1-1; D may be TRBD1 (5 bases). The CDR3 length is 14 residues. Looked up from germline, CDR1 is SNHLY and CDR2 is FYNNEI. The V end was cut by 4 bases, the J end by 1 base, with 10 bases between. The CDR3 loop is CASSGLQANTEAFF. The CDR3 nucleotides read TGTGCCAGCAGTGGTTTACAGGCGAACACTGAAGCTTTCTTT.

The chain recombines TRBV29-1 with TRBJ1-2; 12 bases are a match to TRBD1. The CDR3 extends over 13 amino acids. The trim removed 6 bases at V and 3 bases at J, leaving 2 bases unmatched. CDR1 and CDR2 from the germline V gene are SQVTM and ANQGSEA. CDR3 nucleotide sequence: TGCAGCGTACGGGACAGGGGGCACTATGGCTACACCTTC. The encoded protein is CSVRDRGHYGYTF.

V usage is TRBV7-2 and J usage is TRBJ1-1; a weak D match, TRBD1 (6 bases). CDR1 is SGHTA and CDR2 is FQGNSA in the germline V gene. The CDR3 has 14 amino acids. Trimming left V 8 bases short and J 8 bases short, with 21 bases between. The CDR3 DNA is TGTGCCAGCGCGAACGCCAGGGACACTGGAGAAGCTTTCTTT. Encoded protein: CASANARDTGEAFF.

This chain connects TRBV11-1 to TRBJ2-5, with a tentative D call TRBD2 (5 bases). Germline V gene sequence: CDR1 SGHAT, CDR2 FQDESV (reference sequence). The CDR3 runs to 13 residues. V lost 4 bases and J lost 4, with 10 bases in between. CDR3 in amino acids: CASSYRTRETQYF. CDR3 DNA sequence: TGTGCCAGCAGCTACCGGACTCGAGAGACCCAGTACTTC.

This sequence joins TRBV27 and TRBJ2-7; perhaps TRBD2 as D (5 bases). The CDR3 extends over 14 amino acids. Germline CDR1 is MNHEY and CDR2 is SMNVEV (reference sequence). Trimming took off 10 bases at V and 1 base at J, with 17 bases between the two ends. CDR3: CAIKARTQSYEQYF. The CDR3 DNA follows: TGTGCCATCAAGGCGAGGACTCAATCCTACGAGCAGTACTTC.

The chain has TRBV7-8 and TRBJ2-2, with D perhaps matching TRBD2 (5 bases). Per germline, CDR1 SGHVS and CDR2 FQNEAQ. The CDR3 extends over 13 amino acids. Trimming left V 2 bases short and J 7 bases short, with 8 bases between. CDR3 nucleotides: TGTGCCAGCAGCTTAATTACTAGCGGGGAGCTGTTTTTT. Amino acids: CASSLITSGELFF.

CDR3: CASSQAGTDTQYF. The CDR3 coding sequence is TGCGCCAGCAGCCAAGCAGGGACAGATACGCAGTATTTT. The chain links TRBV4-1 to TRBJ2-3; tentatively, D is TRBD1 (5 bases). Germline V CDR1 and CDR2: MGHRA, YSYEKL. Trimming shortened V by 1 base and J by 3 bases, and 5 bases separated the two germline ends. CDR3 length equals 13 residues.

The J gene is TRBJ2-1, the V gene TRBV6-4; 9 bases align to TRBD2. The CDR3 consists of 16 residues. The ends lost 4 bases at V and 4 bases at J; junction bases unmatched: 8. Germline CDR1 reads MRHNA; CDR2 reads SNTAGT. The CDR3: CASSVVAGAEYNEQFF. The CDR3 bases are TGTGCCAGCAGTGTAGTAGCGGGAGCAGAATACAATGAGCAGTTCTTC.

This clone appeared once. The V gene is TRBV4-3, the J gene TRBJ2-2; D gene uncertain. CDR3 length: 15 residues. Germline V gives CDR1 LGHNA, CDR2 YSLEER. Trimming took off 0 bases at V and 0 bases at J, with 5 bases between the two ends. The CDR3 DNA follows: TGCGCCAGCAGCCAAGAGATAGCGAACACCGGGGAGCTGTTTTTT. Residues: CASSQEIANTGELFF.

This chain uses TRBV10-3 with TRBJ2-1, with D perhaps TRBD1 (5 bases). This CDR3 is built from 15 residues. Germline V gene lookup returns CDR1 ENHRY and CDR2 SYGVKD. V was clipped by 7 bases and J by 0 bases, with 13 bases between them. CDR3 region: CAIKATQGSYNEQFF. The CDR3 DNA is TGTGCCATCAAAGCTACGCAGGGCTCCTACAATGAGCAGTTCTTC.

This clone was counted once. The CDR3 reads CASSLYGNTIYF. The CDR3 coding sequence is TGTGCCAGCAGTTTATATGGAAACACCATATATTTT. The J gene is TRBJ1-3, the V gene TRBV12-3 or TRBV12-4; no reliable D call. The CDR3 contains 12 residues. Between the trimmed V and J ends, which lost 2 bases and 3 bases, there was a span of 2 bases.

The chain couples TRBV7-9 to TRBJ1-3; tentatively, D is TRBD1 (6 bases). Trimming pared 5 bases from V and 4 bases from J, leaving 9 bases between. CDR3 length: 13 amino acids. CDR1 is SEHNR and CDR2 is FQNEAQ in the germline V gene (reference sequence). For the CDR3, the DNA is TGTGCCAGCAGCCAGGACAGCGGAAACACCATATATTTT. Translated: CASSQDSGNTIYF.

The genes are TRBV4-2 and TRBJ2-5; a weak D match, TRBD2 (6 bases). Germline CDR1 is LGHNA and CDR2 is YNFKEQ. CDR3 length: 15 amino acids. The V gene lost 2 bases and the J gene lost 3 bases, with 13 bases spanning the gap. CDR3: CASSQKWDLEETQYF. The CDR3 coding sequence is TGTGCCAGCAGCCAAAAGTGGGACTTAGAAGAGACCCAGTACTTC.

This clone was found a few times. CDR3 sequence reads: CASSGPGTGLRKLFF. The CDR3 region has the DNA TGTGCCAGCAGCGGCCCCGGGACAGGGCTTAGAAAACTGTTTTTT. The chain recombines TRBV9 with TRBJ1-4; TRBD1 aligns across 9 bases. The germline V gene encodes CDR1 SGDLS and CDR2 YYNGEE. Losses at the gene ends were 3 bases for V and 10 bases for J; bases not matched to a gene: 10. This CDR3 comprises 15 residues. The entire variable domain, with the rest obtained from reference TRBV9 and TRBJ1-4, is as follows: DSGVTQTPKHLITATGQRVTLRCSPRSGDLSVYWYQQSLDQGLQFLIQYYNGEERAKGNILERFSAQQFPDLHSELNLSSLELGDSALYFCASSGPGTGLRKLFFGSGTQLSVL.

The rearrangement links TRBV4-2 to TRBJ1-2, with D possibly matching TRBD1 (5 bases). The ends were cut back, 2 bases at V and 7 bases at J, with 17 bases in the middle. The CDR3 extends over 15 amino acids. Looked up from germline, CDR1 is LGHNA and CDR2 is YNFKEQ. In nucleotides, the CDR3 is TGTGCCAGCAGCCAATTGCCCCAGGAAGGGGCTGGCTACACCTTC. Residues: CASSQLPQEGAGYTF.

As concerns this clone: The sample carries other DNA sequences with the same CDR3. The gene calls are TRBV11-3 and TRBJ2-1; D perhaps matches TRBD1 (7 bases). The CDR3 totals 15 residues. From germline, CDR1 is SGHNT and CDR2 YENEEA. V was clipped by 5 bases and J by 0 bases, with 11 bases between them. CDR3 nucleotide sequence: TGTGCCAGCAGCCCAGGGGGGTCCTCCTACAATGAGCAGTTCTTC. Amino acids: CASSPGGSSYNEQFF.

The chain is built from TRBV15 and TRBJ1-4, with D perhaps matching TRBD1 (5 bases). The CDR3 is made up of 13 amino acids. The germline CDR1 and CDR2 sequences are LNHNV and YYDKDF (reference sequence). V lost 9 bases, J lost 7 bases, and 15 bases lay in between. DNA for the CDR3: TGTGCCACGGGGCCTCTGGGCGGTGAAAAACTGTTTTTT. This encodes CATGPLGGEKLFF.

The chain employs TRBV12-5 and TRBJ1-4; unclear D gene. The CDR3 contains 15 residues. The ends were cut back, 0 bases at V and 8 bases at J, with 13 bases in the middle. CDR1 LGHNT and CDR2 FRNRAP come from the germline V gene. CDR3 region: CASGLVHGVGEKLFF. The CDR3 DNA sequence: TGTGCTAGTGGTTTGGTACACGGGGTGGGGGAAAAACTGTTTTTT.

This clone was observed a single time. This chain joins TRBV20-1 and TRBJ1-1, with a possible D match to TRBD1 (5 bases). V lost 5 bases and J 7 bases, leaving 11 bases between the germline ends. CDR3 size: 11 residues. Germline CDR1 and CDR2: DFQATT and SNEGSKA (reference sequence). For the CDR3, the DNA is TGCAGTGCTTCAAGGGGACTTGAAGCTTTCTTT. It yields the protein CSASRGLEAFF.

This chain uses TRBV6-2 or TRBV6-3 with TRBJ2-2, with 12 positions matching TRBD2. Germline V gene lookup returns CDR1 MNHEY and CDR2 SVGEGT. V was clipped by 2 bases and J by 6 bases; unmatched bases: 1. The CDR3 contains 15 residues. CDR3 nucleotide sequence: TGTGCCAGCAGTTACCGACTAGCGGGAGCCGGGGAGCTGTTTTTT. Its translation: CASSYRLAGAGELFF.

The rearrangement uses TRBV9 and TRBJ1-4; 7 nucleotides match TRBD1. With V trimmed by 3 bases and J by 7 bases, 9 bases remained unmatched. The CDR3 runs to 15 residues. The germline V gene has CDR1 SGDLS and CDR2 YYNGEE. CDR3 sequence reads: CASSGNRGRSEKLFF. As DNA, the CDR3 is TGTGCCAGCAGCGGAAACAGGGGCAGGTCTGAAAAACTGTTTTTT.

The chain links TRBV28 to TRBJ1-5; D gene unclear. Trimming pared 4 bases from V and 7 bases from J, leaving 14 bases between. Germline assignment: CDR1 MDHEN and CDR2 SYDVKM. The CDR3 has 14 residues. CDR3 loop: CASSYSAAGQPQHF. The DNA of the CDR3 is TGTGCCAGCAGTTACTCGGCTGCGGGGCAGCCCCAGCATTTT.

The chain's CDR3 is CASRQPGLAGRGTGELFF. CDR3 coding DNA: TGTGCCAGCAGACAACCGGGACTAGCGGGGCGGGGCACCGGGGAGCTGTTTTTT. The chain is built from TRBV7-2 and TRBJ2-2, with 13 bases identical to TRBD2. From germline, CDR1 is SGHTA and CDR2 FQGNSA. The ends lost 6 bases at V and 4 bases at J; junction bases unmatched: 11. The CDR3 loop spans 18 amino acids.